This TCR beta chain was identified during a study of T-cell reconstitution after alpha-beta-depleted transplantation in children. Study-wide points: Reported findings indicate that, about two months after transplant, alpha-beta T cells came from several hundred expanded clones, which were derived from non-depleted graft cells.

This CDR3 has 18 amino acids. Germline V lookup: CDR1 WSHSY, CDR2 SAAADI. With 6 bases clipped from V and 3 bases from J, the junction kept 13 bases outside the gene matches. Molecular barcoding with unique molecular identifiers was used for the TCRbeta library. TCRdb independently ran MiXCR on the PCR reads; one entry per CDR3 protein. The data contain about a million distinct CDR3 sequences, roughly 29% of them seen just once; the ten biggest clones take up over 25%. For this clonotype: No antigen is known for it.

The TCR originated in a boy younger than two who had a stem cell transplant for SCID, so the T cells may come from the graft donor. The specimen was PBMCs, mostly from graft donor cells, collected 360 days after TCRalphabeta/CD19-depleted stem cell transplant. The chain joins TRBV10-2 to TRBJ2-1; TRBD2 matches 11 bases. DNA of the CDR3: TGCGCCAGCAGAAACCAGGGGAAGACTAGCGGGGACTACAATGAGCAGTTCTTC. The encoded protein is CASRNQGKTSGDYNEQFF.